One sample yielded the 24 T cell receptor beta chains listed below, sequenced in a study of CD8 T cells in ankylosing spondylitis. General study findings and limits: A motif in TCR beta, a set of several highly homologous variants, appeared characteristic of ankylosing spondylitis blood.

Using its own MiXCR run on the 5' RACE reads, TCRdb lists one record per CDR3 protein. Of 700,000 or so distinct CDR3 sequences in the sample, 15% to 20% were seen once. Antigens of these TCRs are unknown. The sequenced sample was blood, either unsorted or a sorted T cell fraction (not recorded which). These receptors all come from a male donor with ankylosing spondylitis.

The rearrangement uses TRBV25-1 and TRBJ2-5; D is unresolved. V shed 0 bases and J shed 0 bases, with 8 bases lying between them. CDR1 MGHDK and CDR2 SYGVNS come from the germline V gene. The CDR3 totals 15 residues. The CDR3 loop reads CASSEYIGNQETQYF. CDR3 sequence (DNA): TGTGCCAGCAGTGAATATATAGGGAACCAAGAGACCCAGTACTTC.

This chain joins TRBV11-2 and TRBJ2-5, with 15 bases matching TRBD2. The CDR3 sequence is 15 residues long. With 3 bases clipped from V and 8 bases from J, the junction kept 4 bases outside the gene matches. Per the germline V gene, CDR1 is SGHAT and CDR2 is FQNNGV. The CDR3 coding sequence is TGTGCCAGCAGCTTGGGGACTAGCGGGGGGCTCACCCAGTACTTC. This codes for CASSLGTSGGLTQYF.

This clonotype was detected only a few times. The rearrangement links TRBV19 to TRBJ2-3; TRBD2 is a possible D gene (6 bases). The V end lost 6 bases, the J end lost 5 bases, and 21 bases lay between the germline ends. Germline V gene sequence: CDR1 LNHDA, CDR2 SQIVND (reference sequence). This CDR3 is 16 amino acids long. CDR3 in DNA: TGTGCCAGTAGGGGACTCCCGATGGGGTCCGGAGATACGCAGTATTTT. Amino acids: CASRGLPMGSGDTQYF. Filled out from reference TRBV19 and TRBJ2-3, the complete variable domain reads DGGITQSPKYLFRKEGQNVTLSCEQNLNHDAMYWYRQDPGQGLRLIYYSQIVNDFQKGDIAEGYSVSREKKESFPLTVTSAQKNPTAFYLCASRGLPMGSGDTQYFGPGTRLTVL.

The chain uses TRBV30 and TRBJ2-7; TRBD1 is a possible D gene (6 bases). The V and J ends lost 1 base and 6 bases respectively, with 19 bases between them. In germline, CDR1 is GTSNPN, CDR2 SVGIG (reference sequence). The CDR3 totals 15 residues. CDR3 sequence (DNA): TGTGCCTGGAGTGGGAAGAAGCCAGGGGCTAGCGAGCAGTACTTC. Translating gives CAWSGKKPGASEQYF.

This clonotype was counted between two and nine times. The genes are TRBV28 and TRBJ1-2; D perhaps matches TRBD1 (5 bases). V gave up 3 bases and J gave up 3 bases, with 11 bases separating them. Germline V gives CDR1 MDHEN, CDR2 SYDVKM. The CDR3 totals 14 residues. In nucleotides, the CDR3 is TGTGCCAGCAGTTTGGTAGGGGATCACTATGGCTACACCTTC. Its protein product is CASSLVGDHYGYTF.

This clonotype was seen a handful of times. The chain is built from TRBV5-1 and TRBJ1-2; 9 nucleotides agree with TRBD1. The CDR3 totals 15 residues. CDR1 is SGHRS and CDR2 is YFSETQ in the germline V gene. V dropped 4 bases and J dropped 2; count of bases not matched to a gene: 6. The CDR3 coding sequence is TGCGCCAGCAGCCTCCCGGACAGGGGAAACTATGGCTACACCTTC. This sequence encodes CASSLPDRGNYGYTF.

J is TRBJ1-5 and V is TRBV27, with no clear D. V gave up 3 bases and J gave up 0 bases, with 21 bases separating them. The CDR3 length is 19 residues. The germline gives CDR1 MNHEY, CDR2 SMNVEV (reference sequence). The CDR3 loop is CASSLRPLSRTNSNQPQHF. CDR3 nucleotide sequence: TGTGCCAGCAGTTTGCGCCCATTAAGTAGGACTAATAGCAATCAGCCCCAGCATTTT.

This clonotype has just a few counts. This chain joins TRBV12-3 or TRBV12-4 and TRBJ1-2, with TRBD1 identical over 9 bases. CDR3 size: 15 residues. V was clipped by 5 bases and J by 7 bases; unmatched bases: 11. CDR3 sequence: CASSIQPGQGSGYTF. Written as DNA, the CDR3 is TGTGCCAGCAGTATCCAACCGGGACAGGGTAGTGGCTACACCTTC.

V gene TRBV6-5 combines with J gene TRBJ1-1, with D perhaps TRBD1 (5 bases). Between the trimmed V and J ends, which lost 4 bases and 6 bases, there was a span of 12 bases. There are 13 residues in the CDR3. CDR1 and CDR2 (germline): MNHEY, SVGAGI. CDR3 residues: CASSWGTQAEAFF. CDR3 nucleotide sequence: TGTGCCAGCAGTTGGGGGACCCAGGCTGAAGCTTTCTTT.

This clonotype was seen a handful of times. The gene calls are TRBV5-1 and TRBJ2-3, with 10 positions matching TRBD1. The CDR3 is 16 residues long. CDR1 SGHRS and CDR2 YFSETQ come from the germline V gene. The V segment lost 4 bases and the J segment 6 bases; nucleotides outside the gene matches: 11. In nucleotides, the CDR3 is TGCGCCAGCAGCACCTCTAGGGACAGGGGTTTGGATACGCAGTATTTT. Protein sequence: CASSTSRDRGLDTQYF.

This clonotype was counted between two and nine times. The genes are TRBV29-1 and TRBJ1-3; D remains unclear. The CDR3 covers 13 residues. Germline V gives CDR1 SQVTM, CDR2 ANQGSEA. Deletions cut 8 bases from V and 3 bases from J, with 14 bases between. CDR3 in amino acids: CSITTADGNTIYF. As DNA, the CDR3 is TGCAGCATCACCACAGCGGATGGAAACACCATATATTTT.

This clonotype came up many times. The chain employs TRBV10-3 and TRBJ2-7, with 9 bases lining up with TRBD1. The CDR3 covers 15 residues. Germline V gene data show CDR1 as ENHRY and CDR2 as SYGVKD. V gave up 10 bases and J gave up 5 bases; unmatched junction bases: 15. CDR3 sequence: CATGDRANFTDEQYF. The DNA of the CDR3 is TGTGCCACGGGGGACAGGGCAAACTTCACGGACGAGCAGTACTTC.

This clonotype was found a few times. The V call is TRBV12-3 or TRBV12-4, the J call TRBJ2-3; 8 nucleotides align to TRBD2. The CDR3 consists of 17 residues. After removal of 2 bases from V and 0 bases from J, the junction contained 7 bases not matched to a gene. In nucleotides, the CDR3 is TGTGCCAGCAGTTTAATTCCGGGGGGGCATAGCACAGATACGCAGTATTTT. This encodes CASSLIPGGHSTDTQYF.

This sequence joins TRBV7-3 and TRBJ2-7, with D perhaps TRBD1 or TRBD2 (6 bases each). V lost 4 bases, J lost 0 bases, and 13 bases lay in between. CDR1 is SGHTA and CDR2 is FQGTGA in the germline V gene. CDR3 size: 15 residues. CDR3 bases: TGTGCCAGCAGCTCGGGGGCAGGGTCCTCCTACGAGCAGTACTTC. Protein product: CASSSGAGSSYEQYF.

The chain couples TRBV20-1 to TRBJ2-7, with D possibly called TRBD1 or TRBD2 (5 bases each). Germline-derived CDR1 and CDR2 are DFQATT and SNEGSKA (reference sequence). Deletions cut 6 bases from V and 7 bases from J, with 19 bases between. The CDR3 loop spans 13 amino acids. DNA of the CDR3: TGCAGTGCCCCTCGGGACGGCGGACGAGAGCAGTACTTC. Amino acids: CSAPRDGGREQYF.

The chain uses TRBV7-8 and TRBJ1-3, with D perhaps TRBD1 (6 bases). CDR3 size: 17 residues. Germline values: CDR1 SGHVS, CDR2 FQNEAQ. The V gene lost 5 bases and the J gene lost 1 base, with 18 bases spanning the gap. CDR3 protein: CASSLTGFFSSGNTIYF. The DNA for the CDR3 is TGTGCCAGCAGCCTTACAGGGTTCTTTTCGTCTGGAAACACCATATATTTT.

The chain has TRBV29-1 and TRBJ2-3, with a possible D match to TRBD2 (6 bases). V was shortened by 7 bases and J by 4 bases, with 12 bases between the two germline ends. Germline CDR1 and CDR2: SQVTM and ANQGSEA. The length of the CDR3 is 12 residues. This CDR3 reads CSAPGEADTQYF. In nucleotides, the CDR3 is TGCAGCGCGCCTGGGGAGGCAGATACGCAGTATTTT.

This clonotype was picked up a small number of times. The rearrangement uses TRBV12-3 or TRBV12-4 and TRBJ1-2; D uncertain. Between the trimmed V and J ends, which lost 1 base and 6 bases, there was a span of 12 bases. CDR3 size: 14 residues. CDR3 bases: TGTGCCAGCAGTTTAGGTTATGCGGTAGATGGCTACACCTTC. It yields the protein CASSLGYAVDGYTF.

The chain joins TRBV7-9 to TRBJ1-6, with a possible D match to TRBD1 (6 bases). The CDR3 sequence is 17 residues long. Germline V gives CDR1 SEHNR, CDR2 FQNEAQ (reference sequence). V lost 1 base, J lost 5 bases, and 15 bases lay in between. The CDR3 is CASSLVSPGANNSPLHF. In DNA form, the CDR3 reads TGTGCCAGCAGCTTAGTGTCCCCAGGGGCGAATAATTCACCCCTCCACTTT.

The chain uses TRBV13 and TRBJ2-2, with D perhaps matching TRBD1 or TRBD2 (6 bases each). V dropped 5 bases and J dropped 4 bases, with 23 bases sitting between them. Germline V gene lookup returns CDR1 PRHDT and CDR2 FYEKMQ (reference sequence). There are 18 residues in the CDR3. The CDR3 region is CASSPPEGDRSITGELFF. The DNA for the CDR3 is TGTGCCAGCAGCCCCCCGGAGGGTGACAGGAGCATCACCGGGGAGCTGTTTTTT.

This clonotype was counted a few times. The rearrangement links TRBV27 to TRBJ2-5, with 7 bases fitting TRBD1. Germline V CDR1 and CDR2: MNHEY, SMNVEV (reference sequence). J gave up 7 bases and V 6 bases, and 8 bases lay outside the gene matches. This CDR3 region has 13 residues. CDR3 in amino acids: CASRTGTDGTQYF. Here the CDR3 DNA reads TGTGCCAGCAGGACCGGGACAGATGGGACCCAGTACTTC.

In its sample, this clonotype was seen a few times. The V gene is TRBV4-2, the J gene TRBJ1-1, with D unclear. V was pared by 5 bases and J by 8 bases, with 9 bases between. This CDR3 contains 11 residues. Germline V gives CDR1 LGHNA, CDR2 YNFKEQ. The CDR3 DNA follows: TGTGCCAGCAGCTACCGTGGGGAAGCTTTCTTT. Its translation is CASSYRGEAFF.

The J gene is TRBJ1-1, the V gene TRBV20-1, with D unresolved. V lost 0 bases to trimming and J lost 0 bases, with 17 bases between them. This CDR3 has 17 residues. Germline CDR1 and CDR2: DFQATT and SNEGSKA (reference sequence). CDR3 in DNA: TGCAGTGCTAGAGATATAATGGGAAGCGCCATGAACACTGAAGCTTTCTTT. This gives the protein CSARDIMGSAMNTEAFF.

V and J are TRBV30 and TRBJ2-5; D is uncertain. Germline CDR1 reads GTSNPN; CDR2 reads SVGIG (reference sequence). The CDR3 extends over 16 amino acids. Between the trimmed V and J ends, which lost 0 bases and 0 bases, there was a span of 14 bases. The CDR3 reads CAWSVHSKVYQETQYF. The CDR3, as DNA: TGTGCCTGGAGTGTACACTCGAAGGTATACCAAGAGACCCAGTACTTC.